This is a list of T cell receptor beta chains from one sample in a study of T cells in tuberculosis. TCRdb keeps only in-frame clones here, not all; method: immunoSEQ multiplex PCR. The sample has about 33,000 clones, 92% seen once. This specimen consisted of PBMCs, obtained at tuberculosis diagnosis. The receptors derive from an adult with tuberculosis. Some clones in this sample may be carry-over from other donors' samples. The CDR3 runs from the conserved cysteine through the conserved F or W. A D gene is named only where the DNA matches it firmly. Rows give clone size only sometimes, using once, few, many, or a class for an expanded clone.

j_call | clone_size | cdr3_length | v_call | d_call | cdr3_aa | cdr3_nt
TRBJ2-7 | - | 15 | TRBV27 | - | CASSFFGHLGYEQYF | TGTGCCAGCAGTTTTTTTGGACACCTGGGTTACGAGCAGTACTTC
TRBJ2-1 | - | 16 | TRBV6-1 | TRBD2 | CASSELAGISYNEQFF | TGTGCCAGCAGTGAACTAGCGGGAATCTCCTACAATGAGCAGTTCTTC
TRBJ2-5 | - | 15 | TRBV16 | - | CASSQWQQIQETQYF | TGTGCCAGCAGCCAATGGCAACAAATCCAAGAGACCCAGTACTTC
TRBJ2-7 | - | 16 | TRBV5-1 | TRBD2 | CASTPARGGADYEQYF | TGCGCCAGCACTCCCGCCCGCGGGGGGGCGGATTACGAGCAGTACTTC
TRBJ2-6 | - | 19 | TRBV18 | - | CASSPVRSGGNSGANVLTF | TGTGCCAGCTCACCCGTAAGAAGCGGCGGAAACTCTGGGGCCAACGTCCTGACTTTC
TRBJ2-2 | - | 12 | TRBV7-6 | - | CASSSGAGELFF | TGTGCCAGCAGCTCGGGTGCCGGGGAGCTGTTTTTT
TRBJ1-3 | once | 13 | TRBV7-6 | TRBD1 | CASSSRTGPTIYF | TGTGCCAGCAGCTCCAGGACAGGCCCTACCATATATTTT
TRBJ1-1 | - | 14 | TRBV10-1 | - | CASSVSRVNTEAFF | TGCGCCAGCAGTGTAAGCAGGGTGAACACTGAAGCTTTCTTT
TRBJ1-4 | - | 16 | TRBV6-1 | TRBD1 | CASSEANRGIREKLFF | TGTGCCAGCAGTGAAGCGAACAGGGGGATAAGAGAAAAACTGTTTTTT
TRBJ1-1 | - | 14 | TRBV6-4 | TRBD1 | CASSPTGVNTEAFF | TGTGCCAGCAGTCCGACAGGGGTGAACACTGAAGCTTTCTTT
TRBJ1-2 | - | 15 | TRBV28 | - | CASSWVGRPNYGYTF | TGTGCCAGCAGTTGGGTGGGCAGGCCTAACTATGGCTACACCTTC
TRBJ2-1 | - | 11 | TRBV14 | - | CASSRGDEQFF | TGTGCCAGCAGCCGGGGCGATGAGCAGTTCTTC
TRBJ1-1 | - | 13 | TRBV5-4 | TRBD1 | CASSWDRNTEAFF | TGTGCCAGCAGCTGGGACAGAAACACTGAAGCTTTCTTT
TRBJ2-2 | - | 16 | TRBV7-3 | - | CASSLYPGSNTGELFF | TGTGCCAGCAGCTTATATCCAGGGTCGAACACCGGGGAGCTGTTTTTT
TRBJ2-6 | - | 18 | TRBV4-2 | - | CASSQESGHSSGANVLTF | TGTGCCAGCAGCCAAGAGTCTGGACACAGCTCTGGGGCCAACGTCCTGACTTTC
TRBJ2-1 | - | 15 | TRBV6-5 | - | CASRGASSGYNEQFF | TGTGCCAGCAGGGGGGCGTCCTCGGGCTACAATGAGCAGTTCTTC
TRBJ2-3 | - | 17 | TRBV9 | TRBD2 | CASSVATRGALTDTQYF | TGTGCCAGCAGCGTAGCTACGCGGGGGGCTTTAACAGATACGCAGTATTTT
TRBJ2-3 | - | 13 | TRBV6-1 | - | CASSTGGMNTQYF | TGTGCCAGCTCGACAGGCGGTATGAATACGCAGTATTTT
TRBJ2-1 | - | 15 | TRBV19 | TRBD2 | CASSPAGLSYNEQFF | TGTGCCAGTAGTCCAGCGGGACTCTCCTACAATGAGCAGTTCTTC
TRBJ1-4 | - | 14 | TRBV5-4 | TRBD1 | CASSIQGAQEKLFF | TGTGCCAGCAGCATCCAGGGGGCGCAGGAAAAACTGTTTTTT
TRBJ2-7 | - | 15 | TRBV5-1 | - | CASRGPGGRPYEQYF | TGCGCCAGCAGGGGGCCAGGCGGCAGACCTTACGAGCAGTACTTC
TRBJ2-4 | - | 14 | TRBV5-1 | - | CASSLGSGGNIQYF | TGCGCCAGCAGCTTGGGTTCGGGTGGGAACATTCAGTACTTC
TRBJ2-7 | - | 14 | TRBV19 | TRBD1 | CASSMTGSSYEQYF | TGTGCCAGTAGCATGACAGGGAGCTCCTACGAGCAGTACTTC
TRBJ2-1 | - | 19 | TRBV11-3 | - | CASSLEQGGSFLSYNEQFF | TGTGCCAGCAGCTTAGAACAGGGTGGGTCATTCCTCTCCTACAATGAGCAGTTCTTC
TRBJ2-1 | - | 12 | TRBV7-9 | TRBD1 | CASSFRTGFSFF | TGTGCCAGCAGCTTCCGGACAGGGTTTTCGTTCTTC
TRBJ1-2 | - | 13 | TRBV11-2 | - | CASSLSETYGYTF | TGTGCCAGCAGCTTATCAGAAACCTATGGCTACACCTTC
TRBJ2-2 | medium-sized | 18 | TRBV7-2 | - | CASSLGLRVVANTGELFF | TGTGCCAGCAGCTTAGGACTGCGGGTGGTAGCGAACACCGGGGAGCTGTTTTTT
TRBJ1-6 | - | 17 | TRBV7-6 | TRBD1 | CASSARTGTGSNSPLHF | TGTGCCAGCAGCGCCAGAACCGGGACAGGGAGTAATTCACCCCTCCACTTT
TRBJ1-6 | - | 13 | TRBV19 | - | CASSIRGNSPLHF | TGTGCCAGTAGTATTAGGGGTAATTCACCCCTCCACTTT
TRBJ2-7 | - | 16 | TRBV9 | TRBD1 | CASSVAPGQGAGEQYF | TGTGCCAGCAGCGTGGCGCCGGGACAGGGGGCTGGCGAGCAGTACTTC
TRBJ1-6 | few | 15 | TRBV9 | - | CASSSQGLENSPLHF | TGTGCCAGCAGCTCCCAGGGTTTGGAGAATTCACCCCTCCACTTT
TRBJ2-1 | - | 16 | TRBV19 | - | CASSMDRAGALNEQFF | TGTGCCAGTAGTATGGATAGGGCGGGGGCCTTAAATGAGCAGTTCTTC
TRBJ2-1 | - | 16 | TRBV6-5 | - | CASSYRTGSSYNEQFF | TGTGCCAGCAGTTACAGAACAGGGAGCTCCTACAATGAGCAGTTCTTC
TRBJ1-2 | - | 15 | TRBV6-5 | - | CASSRGTLANYGYTF | TGTGCCAGCAGCCGCGGGACCTTAGCTAACTATGGCTACACCTTC
TRBJ2-1 | once | 14 | TRBV29-1 | - | CSVVGGFPPPEQFF | TGCAGCGTCGTGGGGGGATTTCCTCCACCTGAGCAGTTCTTC
TRBJ1-1 | - | 14 | TRBV27 | - | CASSLVSGGTEAFF | TGTGCCAGCAGTTTGGTGTCGGGGGGCACTGAAGCTTTCTTT
TRBJ1-5 | few | 14 | TRBV6-1 | TRBD1 | CASRERGLGQPQHF | TGTGCCAGCAGGGAGAGGGGGCTGGGTCAGCCCCAGCATTTT
TRBJ2-1 | once | 14 | TRBV7-3 | TRBD2 | CASSSSGGVGEQFF | TGTGCCAGCAGCTCAAGCGGGGGGGTCGGTGAGCAGTTCTTC
TRBJ1-2 | - | 16 | TRBV2 | - | CASTEGLSTGYYGYTF | TGTGCCAGCACCGAAGGGTTATCGACAGGTTACTATGGCTACACCTTC
TRBJ2-3 | - | 15 | TRBV7-6 | TRBD2 | CASSPGGGPGDTQYF | TGTGCCAGCAGCCCCGGGGGGGGGCCGGGAGATACGCAGTATTTT
TRBJ2-3 | once | 13 | TRBV2 | TRBD2 | CASKRGGLDTQYF | TGTGCCAGCAAGCGGGGGGGCCTTGATACGCAGTATTTT
TRBJ1-2 | - | 16 | TRBV5-5 | TRBD1 | CASRTSGTDFLYGYTF | TGTGCCAGCAGGACATCCGGGACAGATTTCCTCTATGGCTACACCTTC
TRBJ2-3 | - | 15 | TRBV5-6 | - | CASRERPVSTDTQYF | TGTGCCAGCAGGGAGAGACCCGTTAGCACAGATACGCAGTATTTT
TRBJ1-1 | - | 15 | TRBV5-1 | - | CASSLEISSDTEAFF | TGCGCCAGCAGCTTGGAGATCTCGTCGGACACTGAAGCTTTCTTT
TRBJ1-3 | - | 13 | TRBV2 | - | CASTGVSGNTIYF | TGTGCCAGCACAGGGGTCTCTGGAAACACCATATATTTT
TRBJ1-2 | - | 14 | TRBV6-1 | TRBD1 | CASRRTGANYGYTF | TGTGCCAGCAGGCGGACAGGTGCTAACTATGGCTACACCTTC
TRBJ1-1 | - | 11 | TRBV5-6 | - | CASSLGIRAFF | TGTGCCAGCAGCTTGGGAATTAGAGCTTTCTTT
TRBJ1-4 | - | 15 | TRBV5-4 | - | CASSQQGPHNEKLFF | TGTGCCAGCAGCCAACAGGGACCTCATAATGAAAAACTGTTTTTT
TRBJ2-3 | - | 17 | TRBV7-9 | TRBD2 | CASSWSGLAGGADTQYF | TGTGCCAGCAGCTGGAGCGGACTAGCGGGGGGCGCAGATACGCAGTATTTT
TRBJ1-5 | - | 13 | TRBV2 | - | CASQAYPGQPQHF | TGTGCCAGCCAAGCATACCCGGGTCAGCCCCAGCATTTT
TRBJ2-7 | - | 16 | TRBV19 | TRBD1 | CASRDRGSRGLYEQYF | TGTGCCAGCCGGGACAGGGGCTCCCGAGGGTTGTACGAGCAGTACTTC
TRBJ1-6 | - | 12 | TRBV28 | TRBD1 | CASGTATSPLHF | TGTGCCAGCGGGACAGCCACATCACCCCTCCACTTT
TRBJ1-5 | - | 13 | TRBV2 | - | CASTQGSNQPQHF | TGTGCCAGCACGCAGGGAAGCAATCAGCCCCAGCATTTT
TRBJ1-4 | - | 18 | TRBV18 | TRBD1 | CASSPYGTGVATNEKLFF | TGTGCCAGCTCACCATACGGGACAGGGGTTGCAACTAATGAAAAACTGTTTTTT
TRBJ1-4 | - | 15 | TRBV2 | - | CASSRTTATNEKLFF | TGTGCCAGCAGTCGGACAACTGCAACTAATGAAAAACTGTTTTTT
TRBJ2-7 | - | 15 | TRBV4-2 | TRBD2 | CASSQDREGTYEQYF | TGTGCCAGCAGCCAAGATCGGGAGGGGACCTACGAGCAGTACTTC
TRBJ2-7 | - | 17 | TRBV5-5 | - | CASSTQWTKPSSYEQYF | TGTGCCAGCAGCACCCAATGGACAAAACCGAGCTCCTACGAGCAGTACTTC